Reported below is one TCR beta chain. They ran version v3.0 of the immunoSEQ assay at survey level. TCRdb's table, derived via immunoSEQ multiplex PCR, lists solely in-frame clones and lacks some. The table has fewer than 40,000 clones, approximately 86% seen once. The data were taken from a study of long-term antiretroviral therapy in people with HIV. Ahead of DNA extraction, samples held roughly 1-10 million cryopreserved PBMC each. The CDR3 covers 13 residues. The V end lost 0 bases, the J end lost 5 bases, and 7 bases lay between the germline ends. Germline CDR1 and CDR2: MNHNY and SVGAGI (reference sequence).

The sequence came from a woman between 18 and 29 years old with HIV. This chain joins TRBV6-6 and TRBJ1-1, with D possibly TRBD1 on 5 matching bases. This material consisted of unsorted PBMCs, taken just before starting antiretroviral therapy. The CDR3 sequence is CASSYSGGTEAFF. In DNA, the CDR3 is TGTGCCAGCAGTTACTCGGGGGGGACTGAAGCTTTCTTT.